A single TCR beta chain is shown here with its context. This clone was seen a handful of times. What antigen it recognizes has not been identified. Base qualities are not at hand, and no much larger clone is one base apart. The sample belongs to a study of cytomegalovirus exposure and HLA in healthy donors (dated by TCRdb to the late 2010s). About the investigation overall: An earlier analysis of some 550 of the donors reported approximately 290 Gb of sequence data and roughly 100 million unique TCR beta sequences from 150 million to 200 million T cells. About 300 gigabases of sequencing data and 70 million to 100 million unique TCR sequences were included in an early release covering roughly 700 HLA-typed donors. Among the roughly 400 genotyped donors, under 90% belonged to the genetic ancestry cluster associated with self-reported Caucasian donors. The study aimed to test whether signatures of past pathogen exposure could be identified by cataloging public T cell receptors. Using immunosequencing, the study profiled T cell repertoires from 666 subjects and related those repertoires to cytomegalovirus serostatus. Along with the 666-subject first cohort, a separate validation cohort of around 120 different subjects was used. To predict cytomegalovirus infection status, the study combined high-throughput TCR immunosequencing, statistical association of individual TCRs with disease status, and machine learning. A later analysis re-examined previously published TCR beta repertoires from several hundred donors and added high-resolution HLA genotyping to investigate patterns of TCR occurrence. Rather than using new phenotypic data, the later analysis identified candidate immune exposures from TCR beta sequences and from how often those sequences occurred across donors. An earlier analysis of approximately 580 of the donors used high-throughput TCR beta sequencing to judge whether each TCR beta V gene segment behaved as functional or pseudogenic. Donor age, sex, ethnicity and CMV serostatus were collected together with the repertoire data. In a later genetic analysis, genome-wide SNP genotypes for about 60% of the 666 donors were used, and that subset was treated as a discovery cohort. Every discovery cohort repertoire had been produced on one sequencing platform. HLA typing covered class I and class II loci at four-digit resolution. Typing coverage varied by locus: about 629-630 donors for A, B, C, DRB1 and DQB1; about 520 for DQA1; approximately 570 for DPA1; approximately 450 for DPB1. A few DR-DQ haplotypes were treated as single units for association and clustering because of strong linkage in the cohort. Across 398 genotyped donors of the cohort, an average of approximately 240,000 unique TCR beta nucleotide sequences per donor were sequenced, and about a sixth of those sequences were non-productive.

The library was made by the immunoSEQ multiplex PCR assay. For the multiplex PCR, a mixture combining 60 forward primers for TCR Vbeta segments and 13 reverse primers for TCR Jbeta segments was used. The CDR3 region of rearranged TCR beta genes was amplified from genomic DNA with a multiplex PCR assay. On the Illumina HiSeq System, the amplified TCR beta libraries were sequenced as 87-base-pair reads. The source study handled its data this way. A later analysis tallied 75 million to 95 million unique TCR beta chains across the 600 to 700 repertoires, and around 9.9 million of those chains were shared by two or more donors. A nearest-neighbor algorithm error-corrected the raw reads and collapsed the reads into unique sequences, merging closely related sequences to remove PCR and sequencing errors. CDR3 sequences were aligned to IMGT reference sequences to assign V, D and J gene segments. For a sequence to be retained, a match of at least six nucleotides to both a V gene segment and a J gene segment was required. A rearrangement counted as productive if the CDR3 had no stop codons and remained in frame with V and J, and every other rearrangement counted as non-productive. CDR3 was defined by IMGT convention, running from the second conserved V-encoded cysteine to the conserved J-encoded phenylalanine. In an earlier analysis of roughly 610 of the donors, sequences lacking an unambiguous match to a single V gene segment were excluded. In an earlier analysis of some 590 of the donors, a V segment was called functional when productive rearrangements were above 56.7%, and segregating when the standard deviation between donors exceeded 5%. To diagnose cytomegalovirus status from the catalog of TCR beta chain sequences, a statistical classification framework was built. In a later analysis, V and J genes were assigned by comparing TCR nucleotide sequences against IMGT/GENE-DB human TR gene sequences. The TCRdist pipeline was used in a later analysis to assign CDR3 sequences and most-parsimonious VDJ recombination scenarios. In a later analysis, each TCR beta chain was defined by its CDR3 amino acid sequence together with its V-gene family, and reads lacking a unique V-gene family were excluded. As a way to deal with suspected cross-contamination and a sequencing artifact, a later analysis dropped approximately 590 nucleotide sequences that were highly shared and had low generation probability. In a later analysis, a clonal expansion index was calculated for each public chain from normalized within-repertoire ranks of inferred template counts. A later analysis computed generation probabilities with a VDJ recombination model fitted to out-of-frame rearrangements, and checked the results against IGoR. In a later analysis, TCR-TCR, TCR-HLA and TCR-CMV co-occurrence was scored with hypergeometric tests, and a repertoire-size bias correction was applied to TCR pairs. False discovery rates were estimated in a later analysis by permuting HLA or CMV assignments 20 times. A later analysis grouped co-occurring TCRs with DBSCAN, adding TCRdist sequence similarity when clustering within HLA-allele-positive subsets. Repertoires with fewer than 30,000 or more than 120,000 public chains were left out of co-occurrence clustering, as were a few repertoires with anomalous nucleotide sharing. Here the immuneACCESS table is served through TCRdb, limited to in-frame sequences with V and J called. Missing clones are a known gap in these copies; in checked studies unresolved V genes cover under half, and the rest lacks a known reason. V and J calls and clone size come straight from that table; D and trimming were deduced from the DNA. Present in this sample are 130,000 or so clones, around 86% of which were seen just once. The ten largest clones take up 2.1% of the sample.

The cohort consisted of 666 healthy bone marrow donors. At the time of sampling, every cohort member was nominally healthy, though immune exposures that went unrecorded were likely present. The donor tested CMV seronegative and was one of the 352 seronegative cohort members. A peripheral blood sample was provided by each donor, and peripheral blood mononuclear cells were used for TCR beta sequencing. The Qiagen DNeasy Blood Extraction Kit was used to extract genomic DNA from the blood cell samples. General findings and caveats noted by the study authors: An earlier analysis of roughly 570 of the donors showed that most TCR beta V segments appeared in productive rearrangements either about 87% or about 30% of the time, which broadly matched IMGT annotations. In this cohort, only TCR beta chains were sequenced, and detectable features were limited by the absence of alpha or paired-chain data. A later analysis found that HLA-associated TCR beta chains were more clonally expanded and had lower generation probabilities than equally common non-associated chains. Cytomegalovirus status was reported to be diagnosed by the classifier with high specificity and sensitivity in both the original and validation cohorts. In a later analysis, most CMV-associated TCR beta chains were found to appear HLA-restricted, with HLA associations seemingly driven largely by CMV exposure. According to the authors, the approach could potentially be generalized to other disease states and immunological phenotypes. In the study, approximately 160 TCR beta chains were listed as associated with cytomegalovirus. CMV serostatus was the only immune exposure information available for the cohort. When HLA alleles, especially DR and DQ, strongly co-occurred, TCR associations were difficult to assign to individual alleles. A further reported finding was that TCR beta sequences accurately predicted the HLA-A and HLA-B alleles for most subjects in the first cohort. Most TCR sequences were observed very rarely across donors, whereas some public TCRs were present in many individuals. Linkage disequilibrium might explain the correlated functional status among segregating V segments, but an unknown experimental factor could not be excluded. Some IMGT-functional V segments, including TRBV6-2 and TRBV6-3, could not be told apart with the 87-base-pair reads, so those segments were excluded. Presence/absence analyses assumed roughly uniform sequencing depth across donors, an assumption that may not hold. In vitro tests confirmed that a few of the cytomegalovirus-associated TCR beta chains recognize cytomegalovirus antigens. According to a later analysis, parvovirus B19, influenza, CMV and Epstein-Barr virus appeared linked to several top co-occurrence clusters. In a later analysis, the rate of TCR association differed among HLA loci, with DRB1 alleles having the most associated TCRs and HLA-C alleles having the fewest. Specific HLA alleles were associated with 15,000 to 20,000 TCR beta sequences at a false discovery rate of 0.05 in a later analysis. In a later genetic analysis, fewer N-insertions in productive TCRs were reported among donors in an Asian-associated ancestry cluster than the roughly 700-donor mean. A cluster of highly shared sequence variants was judged likely to be a technical artifact of the sequencing pipeline. Because counts were too low, around 18 rarely observed V segments, including chromosome 9 orphons, were left out of the earlier analysis of 587 of the donors. V-gene and J-gene trimming of TCR beta chains was associated with a missense DCLRE1C variant in a later genetic analysis, and the association was replicated in an independent cohort. Because some donors lacked HLA typing at each locus, the association tests relied only on the typed subset.

The CDR3 numbers 12 residues from cysteine through phenylalanine. The retained sequence is limited to the CDR3, 36 bases, with the frame set at the first base. CDR1 and CDR2 are drawn from the germline V gene: SGHDT, YYEEEE. Germline trimming: 4 bases from V, 7 bases from J; junction bases outside gene matches: 4. The clonotype originates from a man under 40 in good health and CMV-seronegative. In this chain, TRBV5-6 is recombined with TRBJ2-7; 8 middle bases align to TRBD1. Sequencing used PBMCs. In nucleotide form, the sequence is TGTGCCAGCAGCCTCGGACAGGGAGAGCAGTACTTC. Translated, it gives CASSLGQGEQYF.